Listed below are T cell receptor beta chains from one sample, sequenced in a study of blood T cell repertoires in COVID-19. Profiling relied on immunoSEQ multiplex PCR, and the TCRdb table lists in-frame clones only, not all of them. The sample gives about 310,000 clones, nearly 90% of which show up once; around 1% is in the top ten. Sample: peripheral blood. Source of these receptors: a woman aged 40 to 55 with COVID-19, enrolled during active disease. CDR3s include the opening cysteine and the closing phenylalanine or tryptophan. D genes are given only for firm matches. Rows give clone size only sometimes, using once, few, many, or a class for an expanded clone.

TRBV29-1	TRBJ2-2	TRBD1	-	CSARTGVGELFF	TGCAGCGCTCGAACAGGGGTGGGGGAGCTGTTTTTT
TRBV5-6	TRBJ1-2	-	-	CASSFRTAFGGYTF	TGTGCCAGCAGCTTCCGGACAGCCTTTGGGGGCTACACCTTC
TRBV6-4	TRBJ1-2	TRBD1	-	CASSSGTGNGYTF	TGTGCCAGCAGCTCCGGGACAGGCAATGGCTACACCTTC
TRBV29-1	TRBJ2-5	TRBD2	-	CSGRWGGETQYF	TGCAGCGGCCGATGGGGGGGGGAGACCCAGTACTTC
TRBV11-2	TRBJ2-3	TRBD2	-	CASSFSGAGDTQYF	TGTGCCAGCAGTTTTAGCGGGGCGGGGGATACGCAGTATTTT
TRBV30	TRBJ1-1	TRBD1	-	CAWSVRDRVNTEAFF	TGTGCCTGGAGTGTACGGGACAGAGTGAACACTGAAGCTTTCTTT
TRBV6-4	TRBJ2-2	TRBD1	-	CASRLDREVGELFF	TGTGCCAGCAGGCTAGACAGGGAAGTCGGGGAGCTGTTTTTT
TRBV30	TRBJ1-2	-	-	CAWSVTPQGRGYTF	TGTGCCTGGAGTGTAACCCCTCAGGGAAGAGGCTACACCTTC
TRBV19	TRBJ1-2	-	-	CASVRGPGNGYTF	TGTGCCAGTGTACGAGGGCCGGGTAATGGCTACACCTTC
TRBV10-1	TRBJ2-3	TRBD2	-	CASSQWERGDSDTQYF	TGCGCCAGCAGCCAATGGGAGCGGGGGGATTCAGATACGCAGTATTTT
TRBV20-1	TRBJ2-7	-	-	CSASSTGKQYF	TGCAGTGCTAGCTCCACGGGTAAGCAGTACTTC
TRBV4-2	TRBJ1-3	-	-	CASSQPQGYGNTIYF	TGTGCCAGCAGCCAGCCCCAGGGGTACGGAAACACCATATATTTT
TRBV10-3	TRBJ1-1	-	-	CAIRGGQNTEAFF	TGTGCCATACGTGGAGGGCAGAACACTGAAGCTTTCTTT
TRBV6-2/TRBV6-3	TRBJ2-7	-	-	CASSSGTMSSYEQYF	TGTGCCAGCAGTTCCGGGACAATGAGCTCCTACGAGCAGTACTTC
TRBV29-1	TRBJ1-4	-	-	CSAQGSTNEKLFF	TGCAGCGCTCAGGGGTCGACTAATGAAAAACTGTTTTTT
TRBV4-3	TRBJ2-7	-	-	CASSQERVNYEQYF	TGCGCCAGCAGCCAAGAACGGGTCAACTACGAGCAGTACTTC
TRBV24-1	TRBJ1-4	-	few	CATSKGVYEKLFF	TGTGCCACCAGTAAGGGGGTCTATGAAAAACTGTTTTTT
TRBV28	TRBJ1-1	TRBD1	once	CASRATGMNTEAFF	TGTGCCAGCAGGGCGACAGGGATGAACACTGAAGCTTTCTTT
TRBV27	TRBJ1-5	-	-	CASRTVYSNQPQHF	TGTGCCAGCAGGACTGTTTATAGCAATCAGCCCCAGCATTTT
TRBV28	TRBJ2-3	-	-	CASSLAEFTDTQYF	TGTGCCAGCAGTTTAGCGGAATTCACAGATACGCAGTATTTT
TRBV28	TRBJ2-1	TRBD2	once	CASASGLAGRYSYNEQFF	TGTGCCAGCGCTAGCGGCCTAGCGGGAAGGTATTCCTACAATGAGCAGTTCTTC
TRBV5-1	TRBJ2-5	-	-	CASSIRTTTETQYF	TGCGCCAGCAGCATAAGGACTACCACGGAGACCCAGTACTTC